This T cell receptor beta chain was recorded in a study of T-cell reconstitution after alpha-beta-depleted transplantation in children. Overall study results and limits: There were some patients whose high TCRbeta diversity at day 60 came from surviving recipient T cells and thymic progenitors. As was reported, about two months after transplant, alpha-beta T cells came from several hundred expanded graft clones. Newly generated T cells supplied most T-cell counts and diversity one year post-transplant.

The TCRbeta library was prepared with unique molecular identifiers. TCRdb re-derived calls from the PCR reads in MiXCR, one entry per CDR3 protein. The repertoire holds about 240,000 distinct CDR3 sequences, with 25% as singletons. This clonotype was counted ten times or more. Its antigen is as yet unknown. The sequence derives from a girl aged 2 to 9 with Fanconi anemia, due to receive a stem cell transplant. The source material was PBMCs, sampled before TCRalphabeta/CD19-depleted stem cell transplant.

DNA of the CDR3: TGTGCCAGCAGTTTTAGTACGTACAATGAGCAGTTCTTC. This sequence encodes CASSFSTYNEQFF. V usage is TRBV12-3 or TRBV12-4 and J usage is TRBJ2-1; D unresolved. The CDR3 runs 13 residues. V lost 3 bases and J lost 4, with 7 bases in between.